The 19 T cell receptor beta chains reported below all come from one sample, sequenced in a study of cytomegalovirus exposure and HLA in healthy donors. In the PCR, 60 Vbeta and 13 Jbeta primers were used. Produced via immunoSEQ multiplex PCR; TCRdb's table is partial and in-frame only. The sample holds around 150,000 clones, approximately 80% seen once. Sequenced material: PBMCs. The origin of the receptors is a male donor in good health and CMV-seronegative.

The J gene is TRBJ2-6, the V gene TRBV19, with D unresolved. The germline V and J ends were trimmed by 5 bases and 0 bases, with 8 bases remaining between them. The CDR3 extends over 15 amino acids. Germline assignment: CDR1 LNHDA and CDR2 SQIVND (reference sequence). The CDR3 sequence is CASSPPYSGANVLTF. CDR3 nucleotides: TGTGCCAGTAGTCCCCCGTACTCTGGGGCCAACGTCCTGACTTTC.

V is TRBV5-1 and J is TRBJ1-5; 7 nucleotides line up with TRBD1. CDR1 and CDR2 from the germline V gene are SGHRS and YFSETQ. V dropped 3 bases and J dropped 2; count of bases not matched to a gene: 2. The CDR3 length is 14 residues. The CDR3, as DNA: TGCGCCAGCAGCTCCGGGACAGGCAATCAGCCCCAGCATTTT. It translates to CASSSGTGNQPQHF.

V is TRBV6-6 and J is TRBJ2-1; 11 bases agree with TRBD2. There are 13 residues in the CDR3. Germline V gives CDR1 MNHNY, CDR2 SVGAGI (reference sequence). Germline trimming cut 6 bases from V and 7 bases from J; bases unmatched to any gene: 2. Here the CDR3 reads CASSGTSGNEQFF. Here the CDR3 DNA reads TGTGCCAGCAGCGGGACTAGCGGTAATGAGCAGTTCTTC.

The rearrangement links TRBV9 to TRBJ2-5; 10 nucleotides match TRBD1. The J call is uncertain, as TRBJ2-7 better fits the DNA end. The CDR3 spans 15 residues. Germline CDR1 is SGDLS and CDR2 is YYNGEE. CDR3 residues: CASSVGDRGGYEQYF. In DNA form, the CDR3 reads TGTGCCAGCAGCGTAGGGGACAGGGGCGGCTACGAGCAGTACTTC.

The chain links TRBV6-1 to TRBJ2-5; the D gene is possibly TRBD2 (7 bases). This CDR3 has 13 amino acids. Germline CDR1 is MNHNS and CDR2 is SASEGT. V gave up 7 bases and J gave up 4 bases, with 13 bases separating them. CDR3 in amino acids: CASTVRGAETQYF. In nucleotides, the CDR3 is TGTGCCAGCACGGTCCGGGGGGCAGAGACCCAGTACTTC.

The V gene is TRBV2, the J gene TRBJ2-1; tentative D call: TRBD2 (7 bases). The germline V gene encodes CDR1 SNHLY and CDR2 FYNNEI. Trimming left V 5 bases short and J 3 bases short, with 17 bases between. The CDR3 totals 16 residues. This CDR3 is CASSTLGGGRYNEQFF. Here the CDR3 DNA reads TGTGCCAGCAGTACCCTGGGGGGGGGCCGCTACAATGAGCAGTTCTTC.

V is TRBV4-3 and J is TRBJ1-1, with D possibly matching TRBD1 (5 bases). Trimming pared 4 bases from V and 1 base from J, leaving 16 bases between. Germline V gene lookup returns CDR1 LGHNA and CDR2 YSLEER. The CDR3 is 16 residues long. The CDR3 is CASSLFQGIGNTEAFF. In DNA form, the CDR3 reads TGCGCCAGCAGCCTATTTCAGGGAATCGGGAACACTGAAGCTTTCTTT.

The chain has TRBV18 and TRBJ1-6; 9 bases are shared with TRBD1. CDR3 length equals 15 residues. Germline V gene data show CDR1 as KGHSH and CDR2 as LQKENI. Unmatched junction bases numbered 9, after V lost 5 bases and J lost 10 bases. In nucleotides, the CDR3 is TGTGCCAGCTCATCTTCAACAGGGGGCCTGTCACCCCTCCACTTT. The encoded protein is CASSSSTGGLSPLHF.

The rearrangement uses TRBV2 and TRBJ2-3; D is perhaps TRBD1 (7 bases). V was pared by 2 bases and J by 6 bases, with 12 bases between. CDR1 and CDR2 (germline): SNHLY, FYNNEI. CDR3 length: 14 amino acids. CDR3 sequence: CASSEQGGMDTQYF. For the CDR3, the DNA is TGTGCCAGCAGTGAACAGGGGGGCATGGATACGCAGTATTTT.

This clone appeared a single time. CDR3 in DNA: TGTGCCAGCAGACGCCAGGCGCCGGGGGAGACCCAGTACTTC. Protein sequence: CASRRQAPGETQYF. V is TRBV7-2 and J is TRBJ2-5; possibly TRBD2 for D (5 bases). The CDR3 runs to 14 residues. Deletions cut 6 bases from V and 5 bases from J, with 16 bases between. CDR1 is SGHTA, CDR2 FQGNSA, per germline.

This chain links TRBV27 with TRBJ1-2, with a tentative D call TRBD1 (5 bases). V lost 2 bases, J lost 4 bases, and 11 bases lay in between. Germline V gene data show CDR1 as MNHEY and CDR2 as SMNVEV (reference sequence). CDR3 size: 14 residues. This chain's CDR3 is CASSLTRRGYGYTF. CDR3 nucleotide sequence: TGTGCCAGCAGTTTAACCAGGAGGGGCTATGGCTACACCTTC.

The rearrangement joins TRBV6-6 to TRBJ1-5; TRBD1 aligns across 8 bases. The germline gives CDR1 MNHNY, CDR2 SVGAGI (reference sequence). The V segment lost 0 bases and the J segment 1 base; nucleotides outside the gene matches: 2. The CDR3 extends over 16 amino acids. CDR3 nucleotide sequence: TGTGCCAGCAGTTACTCGACAGGGGTAAGCAATCAGCCCCAGCATTTT. Protein product: CASSYSTGVSNQPQHF.

This clone turned up a few times. The chain combines TRBV28 with TRBJ2-1, with 10 bases identical to TRBD2. The CDR3 covers 15 residues. CDR1 and CDR2 from the germline V gene are MDHEN and SYDVKM. V was clipped by 3 bases and J by 7 bases; unmatched bases: 6. This chain's CDR3 is CASSFPSGRRNEQFF. The DNA of the CDR3 is TGTGCCAGCAGTTTCCCTAGCGGGAGAAGGAATGAGCAGTTCTTC.

V and J are TRBV29-1 and TRBJ2-3; TRBD2 matches 10 bases. Trimming removed 3 bases from V and 3 bases from J; junction bases left unmatched: 9. The CDR3 has 16 amino acids. From germline, CDR1 is SQVTM and CDR2 ANQGSEA. The CDR3 reads CSVDSQAGGWTDTQYF. The CDR3 DNA sequence: TGCAGCGTTGACTCACAAGCGGGGGGGTGGACAGATACGCAGTATTTT.

This clone was detected only once. One junction end does not reproduce the germline sequence, and a read error may be involved. This chain uses TRBV5-1 with TRBJ1-2; TRBD1 is a possible D gene (5 bases). Germline CDR1 and CDR2: SGHRS and YFSETQ. The CDR3 has 13 amino acids. The CDR3 nucleotides are TGCGCCAGCAGCTTTGCCGGGACTCTTGGCCACACCTTC. This gives the protein CASSFAGTLGHTF.

This clone has only a few counts. The V gene is TRBV7-9, the J gene TRBJ1-4; D is possibly TRBD1 (5 bases). V lost 3 bases, J lost 7 bases, and 15 bases lay in between. This CDR3 has 15 residues. Per the germline V gene, CDR1 is SEHNR and CDR2 is FQNEAQ (reference sequence). The CDR3 nucleotides read TGTGCCAGCAGCTTGCTTTCCGGGACTCTTGAAAAACTGTTTTTT. Its translation is CASSLLSGTLEKLFF.

J is TRBJ2-7 and V is TRBV21-1; no check of the table's D call, TRBD2, against the DNA was made. TRBV21-1 is designated a pseudogene. This CDR3 is 14 amino acids long. The CDR3 DNA sequence: TGTGCCAGCAGCGGGACTAGTTTCTGCCACGAGCAGTACTTC. Translated: CASSGTSFCHEQYF.

The J gene is TRBJ2-7, the V gene TRBV18, with 8 bases fitting TRBD1. Germline assignment: CDR1 KGHSH and CDR2 LQKENI. J gave up 4 bases and V 6 bases, and 20 bases lay outside the gene matches. The CDR3 is 18 amino acids. The chain's CDR3 is CASSILQGQGARSYEQYF. CDR3 nucleotide sequence: TGTGCCAGCTCCATACTACAGGGGCAGGGGGCGCGGAGTTACGAGCAGTACTTC.

Note on this clone: At one end the junction does not follow the germline gene, possibly because of a read error. V and J are TRBV7-8 and TRBJ2-1; TRBD2 is a possible D gene (7 bases). The germline V gene has CDR1 SGHVS and CDR2 FQNEAQ. The CDR3 is 17 amino acids. The CDR3 bases are TGTGCCAGCAGCTTAGGAGGGGGGAGGGGCCCCAGGAATGAGCAATTCTTC. Translating gives CASSLGGGRGPRNEQFF.